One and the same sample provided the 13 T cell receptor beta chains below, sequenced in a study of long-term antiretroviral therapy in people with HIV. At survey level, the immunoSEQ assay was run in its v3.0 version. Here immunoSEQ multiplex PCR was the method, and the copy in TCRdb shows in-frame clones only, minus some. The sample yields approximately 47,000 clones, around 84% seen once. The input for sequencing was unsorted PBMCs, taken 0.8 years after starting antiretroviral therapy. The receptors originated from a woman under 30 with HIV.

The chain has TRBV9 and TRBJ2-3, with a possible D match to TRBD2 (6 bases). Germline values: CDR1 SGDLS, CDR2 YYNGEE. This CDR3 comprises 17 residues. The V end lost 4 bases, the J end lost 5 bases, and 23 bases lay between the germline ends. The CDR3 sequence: CASSPRGVTGLQDTQYF. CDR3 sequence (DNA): TGTGCCAGCAGCCCCCGTGGTGTCACTGGACTACAAGATACGCAGTATTTT.

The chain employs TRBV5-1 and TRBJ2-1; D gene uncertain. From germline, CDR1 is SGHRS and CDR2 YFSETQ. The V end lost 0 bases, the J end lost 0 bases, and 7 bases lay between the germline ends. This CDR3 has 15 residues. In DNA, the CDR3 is TGCGCCAGCAGCTTGGTACAGAGCTCCTACAATGAGCAGTTCTTC. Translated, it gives CASSLVQSSYNEQFF.

The CDR3 sequence is CAISAFAGQRNEKLFF. The CDR3 DNA is TGTGCCATCAGTGCGTTCGCGGGACAGCGGAATGAAAAACTGTTTTTT. V gene TRBV10-3 combines with J gene TRBJ1-4; 7 bases line up with TRBD1. With 4 bases clipped from V and 5 bases from J, the junction kept 10 bases outside the gene matches. CDR3 length equals 16 residues. Germline CDR1 ENHRY, CDR2 SYGVKD.

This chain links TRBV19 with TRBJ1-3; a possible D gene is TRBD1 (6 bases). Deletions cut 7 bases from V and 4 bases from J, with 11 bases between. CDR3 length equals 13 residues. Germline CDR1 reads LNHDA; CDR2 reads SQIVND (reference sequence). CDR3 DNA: TGTGCCAGTACGGGGGCGCACGGAAACACCATATATTTT. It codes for CASTGAHGNTIYF.

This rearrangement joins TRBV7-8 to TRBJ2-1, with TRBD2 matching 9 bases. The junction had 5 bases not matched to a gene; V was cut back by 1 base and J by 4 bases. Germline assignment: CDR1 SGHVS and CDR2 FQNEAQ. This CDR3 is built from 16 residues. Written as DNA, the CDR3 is TGTGCCAGCAGCTTAGGTGGGCTAGCGGGGTACAATGAGCAGTTCTTC. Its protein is CASSLGGLAGYNEQFF.

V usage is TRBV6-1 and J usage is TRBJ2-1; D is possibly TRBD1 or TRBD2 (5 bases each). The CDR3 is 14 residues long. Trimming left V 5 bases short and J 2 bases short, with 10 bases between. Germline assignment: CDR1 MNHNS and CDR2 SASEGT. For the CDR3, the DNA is TGTGCCAGCAGTTCCGGGACGACCTACAATGAGCAGTTCTTC. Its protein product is CASSSGTTYNEQFF.

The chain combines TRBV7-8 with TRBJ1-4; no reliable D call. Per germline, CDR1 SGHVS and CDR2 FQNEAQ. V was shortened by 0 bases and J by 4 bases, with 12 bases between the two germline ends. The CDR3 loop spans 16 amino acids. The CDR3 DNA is TGTGCCAGCAGCTTAGCGCGAATCAGGAGTAATGAAAAACTGTTTTTT. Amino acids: CASSLARIRSNEKLFF. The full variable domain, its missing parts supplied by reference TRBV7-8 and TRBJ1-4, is GAGVSQSPRYKVAKRGQDVALRCDPISGHVSLFWYQQALGQGPEFLTYFQNEAQLDKSGLPSDRFFAERPEGSVSTLKIQRTQQEDSAVYLCASSLARIRSNEKLFFGSGTQLSVL.

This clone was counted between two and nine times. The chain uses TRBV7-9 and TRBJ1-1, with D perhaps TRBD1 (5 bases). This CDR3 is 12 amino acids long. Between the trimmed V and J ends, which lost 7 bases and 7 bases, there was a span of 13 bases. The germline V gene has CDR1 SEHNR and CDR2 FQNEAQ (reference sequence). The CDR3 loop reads CASTDDSREAFF. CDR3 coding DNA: TGTGCCAGCACCGACGACAGCCGTGAAGCTTTCTTT.

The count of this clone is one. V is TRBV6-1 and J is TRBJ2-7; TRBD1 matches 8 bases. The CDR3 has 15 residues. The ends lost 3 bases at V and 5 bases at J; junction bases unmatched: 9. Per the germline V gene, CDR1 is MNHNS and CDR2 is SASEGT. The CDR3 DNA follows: TGTGCCAGCAGTGATGGCAGGGGGCGTTTGAACGAGCAGTACTTC. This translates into CASSDGRGRLNEQYF.

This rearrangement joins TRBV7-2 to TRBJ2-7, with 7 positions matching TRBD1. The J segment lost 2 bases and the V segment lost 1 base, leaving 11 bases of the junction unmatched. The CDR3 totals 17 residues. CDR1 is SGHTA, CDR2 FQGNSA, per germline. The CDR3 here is CASSLVGTALFTYEQYF. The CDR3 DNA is TGTGCCAGCAGCTTAGTAGGGACAGCTCTTTTTACCTACGAGCAGTACTTC.

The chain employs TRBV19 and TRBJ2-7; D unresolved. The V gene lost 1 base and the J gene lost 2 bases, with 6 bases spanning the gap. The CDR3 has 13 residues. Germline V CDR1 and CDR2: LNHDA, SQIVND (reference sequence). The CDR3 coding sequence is TGTGCCAGTAGTATAGCAGCACCCTACGAGCAGTACTTC. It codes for CASSIAAPYEQYF.

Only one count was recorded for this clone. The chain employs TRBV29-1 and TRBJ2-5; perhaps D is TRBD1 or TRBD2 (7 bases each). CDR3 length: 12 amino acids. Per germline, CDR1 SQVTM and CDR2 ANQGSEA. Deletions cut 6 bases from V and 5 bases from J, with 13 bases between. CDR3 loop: CSVHQGGETQYF. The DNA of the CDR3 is TGCAGCGTGCATCAGGGGGGGGAGACCCAGTACTTC.

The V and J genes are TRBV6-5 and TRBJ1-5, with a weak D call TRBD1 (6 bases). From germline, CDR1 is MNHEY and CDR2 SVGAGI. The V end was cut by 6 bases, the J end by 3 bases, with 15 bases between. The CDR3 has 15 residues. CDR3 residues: CASRIGGIDNQPQHF. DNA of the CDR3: TGTGCCAGCAGGATAGGGGGGATTGACAATCAGCCCCAGCATTTT.